This T cell receptor (beta chain) was identified during a study of T cells expressing NK-cell markers. About the study: Just one sequenced donor of eight was HCMV-seronegative, while seven were seropositive.

The length of the CDR3 is 14 residues. From germline, CDR1 is DFQATT and CDR2 SNEGSKA (reference sequence). One entry per CDR3 protein, without DNA, is what TCRdb gives after re-calling the 5' RACE reads. The sample has about 160,000 distinct CDR3 sequences. The origin of this receptor is a woman aged 18 to 75 in good health. This chain uses TRBV20-1 with TRBJ2-4; with no DNA, the TCRdb D assignment of TRBD2 cannot be verified. Sequences were obtained from blood T cells: a sorted CD56 or NKG2C T cell subset, CD4+ or CD8+ T cells, or bulk PBMC T cells (not recorded which). The CDR3 protein is CSARTPSGQNIQYF.